This T cell receptor (beta chain) was recorded in a study of CD8+CD57+ T cells in acquired aplastic anemia. Study-level information: Sorted CD4+ and CD8+ cells gave an average of roughly 3.2 ug of DNA. Healthy donors gave about 10 million reads on average for CD4+ cells. Whole-study results and caveats: Patients did not significantly differ from controls in CD8+ Simpson's diversity.

In its sample, this clonotype was seen a few times. The antigen is not known. Both TCR beta VDJ combination and CDR3 sequence profiling were carried out. Genomic DNA was the template for this profiling. TCRdb passed the reads through MiXCR, listing each CDR3 protein once. The table lists hundreds of thousands of distinct CDR3 sequences, around 72% of them singletons. The CDR3 totals 13 residues. Germline V gene data show CDR1 as LNHDA and CDR2 as SQIVND (reference sequence). The ends were cut back, 1 base at V and 3 bases at J, with 4 bases in the middle. The sample taken for sequencing was sorted CD4+, CD8+, or CD8+CD57+ T cells (not recorded which) from PBMCs. This receptor was taken from a human donor in good health, serving as a control. The chain links TRBV19 to TRBJ1-3, with unresolved D. The DNA for the CDR3 is TGTGCCAGTAGTATAGTCGGTGGAAACACCATATATTTT. This translates into CASSIVGGNTIYF. Full variable domain (outside the CDR3, taken from reference TRBV19 and TRBJ1-3): DGGITQSPKYLFRKEGQNVTLSCEQNLNHDAMYWYRQDPGQGLRLIYYSQIVNDFQKGDIAEGYSVSREKKESFPLTVTSAQKNPTAFYLCASSIVGGNTIYFGEGSWLTVV.